Sequencing of this TCR beta chain was carried out in a study of cytomegalovirus exposure and HLA in healthy donors. Unmatched junction bases numbered 4, after V lost 6 bases and J lost 3 bases. The CDR3 loop spans 14 amino acids. From germline, CDR1 is MNHEY and CDR2 SMNVEV (reference sequence). A note on this clone: As yet, its antigen is unknown.

In the PCR, 60 Vbeta and 13 Jbeta primers were used. The repertoire was sequenced with immunoSEQ multiplex PCR; TCRdb's copy has only in-frame clones and lacks some. Here the sample spans roughly 97,000 clones, over 75% being singletons. General study points: Productive rates of about 90% or about 30% were seen for most TCR beta V segments in an earlier analysis. HLA restriction was apparent for most CMV-associated TCR beta chains in a later analysis. The investigators catalogued 180 or so TCR beta chains as cytomegalovirus-associated. The number of N-insertions in an Asian-associated ancestry cluster was reportedly below the approximately 600-donor mean in a later analysis.

The receptor was isolated from a man in his forties or fifties in good health and CMV-seropositive. The genes are TRBV27 and TRBJ2-1, with TRBD2 matching 8 bases. Sequencing was carried out using PBMCs. Here the CDR3 reads CASSLTSGYNEQFF. Written as DNA, the CDR3 is TGTGCCAGCAGCCTAACTAGCGGCTACAATGAGCAGTTCTTC.